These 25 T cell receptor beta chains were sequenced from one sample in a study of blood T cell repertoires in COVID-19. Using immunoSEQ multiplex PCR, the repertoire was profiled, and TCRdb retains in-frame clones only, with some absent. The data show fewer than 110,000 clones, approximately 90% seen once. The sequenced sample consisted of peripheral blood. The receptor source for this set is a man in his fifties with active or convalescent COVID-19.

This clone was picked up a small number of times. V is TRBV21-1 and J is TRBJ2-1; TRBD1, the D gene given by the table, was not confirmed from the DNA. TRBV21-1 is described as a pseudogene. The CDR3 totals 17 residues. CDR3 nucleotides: TGTGCCAGCAGCAAAGTCCTCACGGACAGGGAGATTTTTGGGCAGTTCTTC. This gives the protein CASSKVLTDREIFGQFF.

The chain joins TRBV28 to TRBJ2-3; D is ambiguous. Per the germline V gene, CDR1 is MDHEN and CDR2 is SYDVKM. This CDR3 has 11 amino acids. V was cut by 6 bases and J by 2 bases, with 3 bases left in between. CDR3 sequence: CASSHTDTQYF. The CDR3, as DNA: TGTGCCAGCAGCCACACAGATACGCAGTATTTT.

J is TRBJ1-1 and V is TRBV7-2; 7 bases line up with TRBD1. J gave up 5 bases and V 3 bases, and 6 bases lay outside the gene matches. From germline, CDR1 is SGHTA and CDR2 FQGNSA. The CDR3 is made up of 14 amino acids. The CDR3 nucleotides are TGTGCCAGCAGCTTTGCCCGGGACAGTACTGAAGCTTTCTTT. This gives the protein CASSFARDSTEAFF.

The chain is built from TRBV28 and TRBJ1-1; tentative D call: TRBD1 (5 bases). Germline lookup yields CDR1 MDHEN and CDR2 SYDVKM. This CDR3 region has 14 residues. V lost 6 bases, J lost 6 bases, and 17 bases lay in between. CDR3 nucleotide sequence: TGTGCCAGCAGCAGGGTGGGGGGAACCGCTGAAGCTTTCTTT. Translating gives CASSRVGGTAEAFF.

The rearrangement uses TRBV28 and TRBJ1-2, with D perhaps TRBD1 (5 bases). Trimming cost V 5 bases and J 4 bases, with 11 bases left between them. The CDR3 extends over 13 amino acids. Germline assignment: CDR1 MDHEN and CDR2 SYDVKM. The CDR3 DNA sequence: TGTGCCAGCAGTCGCGGGGGGAGCTATGGCTACACCTTC. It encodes CASSRGGSYGYTF.

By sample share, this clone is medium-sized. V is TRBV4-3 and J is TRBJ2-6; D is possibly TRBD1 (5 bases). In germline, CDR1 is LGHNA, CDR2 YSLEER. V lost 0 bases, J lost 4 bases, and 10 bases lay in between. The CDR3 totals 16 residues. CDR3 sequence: CASSQDTGSGANVLTF. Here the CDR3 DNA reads TGCGCCAGCAGCCAAGATACAGGTTCCGGGGCCAACGTCCTGACTTTC.

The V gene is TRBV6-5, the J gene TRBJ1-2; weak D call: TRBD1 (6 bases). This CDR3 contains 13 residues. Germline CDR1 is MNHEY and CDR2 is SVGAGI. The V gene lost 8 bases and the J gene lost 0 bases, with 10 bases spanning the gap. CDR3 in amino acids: CASYDRTNYGYTF. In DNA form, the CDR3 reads TGTGCCAGCTACGACAGGACTAACTATGGCTACACCTTC.

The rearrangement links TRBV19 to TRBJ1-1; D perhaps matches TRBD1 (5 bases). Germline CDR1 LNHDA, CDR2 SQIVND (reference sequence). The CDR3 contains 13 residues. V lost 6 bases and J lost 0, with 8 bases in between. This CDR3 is CASREQVNTEAFF. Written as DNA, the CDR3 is TGTGCCAGTAGAGAACAGGTGAACACTGAAGCTTTCTTT.

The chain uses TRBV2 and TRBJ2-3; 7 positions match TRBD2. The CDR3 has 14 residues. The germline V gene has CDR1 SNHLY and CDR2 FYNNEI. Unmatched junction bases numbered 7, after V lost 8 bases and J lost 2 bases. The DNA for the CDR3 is TGTGCCAGCTCTACCCGGGAGGTCACAGATACGCAGTATTTT. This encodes CASSTREVTDTQYF.

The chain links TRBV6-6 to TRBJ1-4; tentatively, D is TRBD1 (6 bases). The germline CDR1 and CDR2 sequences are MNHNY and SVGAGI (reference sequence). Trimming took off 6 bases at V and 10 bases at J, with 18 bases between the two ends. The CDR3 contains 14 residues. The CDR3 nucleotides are TGTGCCAGCAGCGACTTCCGGACAGCCGGAAAACTGTTTTTT. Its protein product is CASSDFRTAGKLFF.

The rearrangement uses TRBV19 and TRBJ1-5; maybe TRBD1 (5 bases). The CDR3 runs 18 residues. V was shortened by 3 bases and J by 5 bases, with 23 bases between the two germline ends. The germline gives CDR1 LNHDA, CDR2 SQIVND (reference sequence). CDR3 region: CASSIAKGSPFHDQPQHF. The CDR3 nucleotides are TGTGCCAGTAGTATCGCAAAGGGGTCCCCATTCCACGATCAGCCCCAGCATTTT.

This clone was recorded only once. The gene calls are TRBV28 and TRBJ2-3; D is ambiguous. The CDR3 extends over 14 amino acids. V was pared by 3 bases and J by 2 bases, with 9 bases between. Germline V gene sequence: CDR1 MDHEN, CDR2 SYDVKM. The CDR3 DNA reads TGTGCCAGCAGTTTGAGGCCCGTCACAGATACGCAGTATTTT. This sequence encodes CASSLRPVTDTQYF.

CDR3 residues: CASSQDLSAGGPETQYF. The CDR3 DNA reads TGCGCCAGCAGCCAAGATCTTTCAGCGGGAGGGCCAGAGACCCAGTACTTC. The genes are TRBV4-3 and TRBJ2-5; TRBD2 agrees at 10 bases. J gave up 4 bases and V 0 bases, and 8 bases lay outside the gene matches. This CDR3 has 17 residues. Germline-derived CDR1 and CDR2 are LGHNA and YSLEER.

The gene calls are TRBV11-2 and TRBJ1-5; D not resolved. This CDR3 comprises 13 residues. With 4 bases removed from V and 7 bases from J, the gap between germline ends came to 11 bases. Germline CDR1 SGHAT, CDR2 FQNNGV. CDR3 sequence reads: CASSSERGQPQHF. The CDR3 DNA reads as TGTGCCAGCAGCTCGGAGCGGGGACAGCCCCAGCATTTT.

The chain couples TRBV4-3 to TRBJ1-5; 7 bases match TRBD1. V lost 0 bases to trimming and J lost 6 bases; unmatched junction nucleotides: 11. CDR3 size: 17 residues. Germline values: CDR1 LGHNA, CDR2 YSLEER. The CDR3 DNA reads TGCGCCAGCAGCCAAGATAGGAGAGGGGGCGTGGGTCAGCCCCAGCATTTT. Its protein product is CASSQDRRGGVGQPQHF.

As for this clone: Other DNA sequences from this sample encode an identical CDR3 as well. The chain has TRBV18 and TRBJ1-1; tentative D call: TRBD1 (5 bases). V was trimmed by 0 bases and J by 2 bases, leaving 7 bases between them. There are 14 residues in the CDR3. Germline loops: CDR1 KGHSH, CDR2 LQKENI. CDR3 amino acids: CASSPPRGNTEAFF. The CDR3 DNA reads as TGTGCCAGCTCACCACCAAGGGGAAACACTGAAGCTTTCTTT.

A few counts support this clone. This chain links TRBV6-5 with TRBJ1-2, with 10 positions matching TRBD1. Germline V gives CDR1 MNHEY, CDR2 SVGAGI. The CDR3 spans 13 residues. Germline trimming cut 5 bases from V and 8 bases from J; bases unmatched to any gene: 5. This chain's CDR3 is CASSRQGAGGYTF. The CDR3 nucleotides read TGTGCCAGCAGTCGACAGGGGGCTGGAGGCTACACCTTC.

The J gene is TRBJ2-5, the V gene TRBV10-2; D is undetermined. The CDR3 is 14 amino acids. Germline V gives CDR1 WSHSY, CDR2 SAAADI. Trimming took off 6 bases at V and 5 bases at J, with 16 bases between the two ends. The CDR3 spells CASSLLGRSETQYF. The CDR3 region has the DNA TGCGCCAGCAGCCTTTTGGGCCGTTCGGAGACCCAGTACTTC.

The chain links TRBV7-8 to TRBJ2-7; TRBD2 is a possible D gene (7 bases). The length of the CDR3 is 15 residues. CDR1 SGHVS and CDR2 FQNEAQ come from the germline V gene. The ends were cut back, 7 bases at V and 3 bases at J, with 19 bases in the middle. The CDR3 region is CASTPAGARSYEQYF. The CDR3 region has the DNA TGTGCCAGCACCCCTGCGGGGGCGCGCAGCTACGAGCAGTACTTC.

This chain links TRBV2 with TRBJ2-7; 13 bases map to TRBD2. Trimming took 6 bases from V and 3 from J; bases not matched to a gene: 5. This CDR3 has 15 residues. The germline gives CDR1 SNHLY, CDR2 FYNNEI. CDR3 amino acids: CASRGGLAGFYEQYF. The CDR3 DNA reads TGTGCCAGCAGGGGGGGACTAGCGGGGTTCTACGAGCAGTACTTC.

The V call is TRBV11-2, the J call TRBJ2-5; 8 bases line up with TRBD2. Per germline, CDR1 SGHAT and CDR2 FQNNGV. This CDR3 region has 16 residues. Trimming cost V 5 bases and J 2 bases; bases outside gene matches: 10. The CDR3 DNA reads TGTGCCAGCAGCCCCGCAGCGGGAGAAGGTCAAGAGACCCAGTACTTC. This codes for CASSPAAGEGQETQYF.

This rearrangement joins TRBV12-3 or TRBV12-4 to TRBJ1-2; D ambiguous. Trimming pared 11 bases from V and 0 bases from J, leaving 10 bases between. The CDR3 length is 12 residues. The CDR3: CAAGEANYGYTF. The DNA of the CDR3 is TGTGCCGCCGGGGAGGCTAACTATGGCTACACCTTC.

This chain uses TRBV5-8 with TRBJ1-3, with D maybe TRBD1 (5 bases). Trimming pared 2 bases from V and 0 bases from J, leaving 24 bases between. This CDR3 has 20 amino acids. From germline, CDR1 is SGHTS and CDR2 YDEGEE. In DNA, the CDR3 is TGTGCCAGCAGCTTAGTACCCCAGGATTCAGGGTCAGGCTCTGGAAACACCATATATTTT. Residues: CASSLVPQDSGSGSGNTIYF.

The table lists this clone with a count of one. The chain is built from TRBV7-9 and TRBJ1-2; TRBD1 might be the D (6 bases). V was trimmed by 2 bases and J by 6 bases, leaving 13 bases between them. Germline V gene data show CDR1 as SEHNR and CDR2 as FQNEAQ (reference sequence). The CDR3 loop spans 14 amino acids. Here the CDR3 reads CASSLWGRSNGYTF. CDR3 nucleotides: TGTGCCAGCAGCTTATGGGGGCGCTCGAATGGCTACACCTTC.

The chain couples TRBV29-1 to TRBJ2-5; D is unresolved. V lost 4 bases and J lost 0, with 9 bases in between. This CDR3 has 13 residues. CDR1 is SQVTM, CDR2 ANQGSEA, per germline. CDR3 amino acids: CSVVLLYQETQYF. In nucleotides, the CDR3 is TGCAGCGTTGTCCTACTGTACCAAGAGACCCAGTACTTC.